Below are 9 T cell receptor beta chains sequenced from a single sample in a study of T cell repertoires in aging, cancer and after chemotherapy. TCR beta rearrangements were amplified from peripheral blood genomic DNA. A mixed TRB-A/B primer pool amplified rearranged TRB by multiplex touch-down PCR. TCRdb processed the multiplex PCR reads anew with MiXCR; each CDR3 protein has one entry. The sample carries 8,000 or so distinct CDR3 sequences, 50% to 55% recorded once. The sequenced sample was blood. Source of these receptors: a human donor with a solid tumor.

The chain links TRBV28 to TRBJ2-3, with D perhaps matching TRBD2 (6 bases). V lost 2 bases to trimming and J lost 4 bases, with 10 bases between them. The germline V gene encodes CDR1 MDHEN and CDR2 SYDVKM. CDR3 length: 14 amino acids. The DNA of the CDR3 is TGTGCCAGCAGTTTACCGGGAGAGGCAGATACGCAGTATTTT. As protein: CASSLPGEADTQYF. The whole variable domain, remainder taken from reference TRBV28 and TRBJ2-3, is DVKVTQSSRYLVKRTGEKVFLECVQDMDHENMFWYRQDPGLGLRLIYFSYDVKMKEKGDIPEGYSVSREKKERFSLILESASTNQTSMYLCASSLPGEADTQYFGPGTRLTVL.

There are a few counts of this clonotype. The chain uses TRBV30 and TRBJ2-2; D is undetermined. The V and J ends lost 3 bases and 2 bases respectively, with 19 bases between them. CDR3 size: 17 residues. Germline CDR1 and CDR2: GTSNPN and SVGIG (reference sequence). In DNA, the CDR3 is TGTGCCTGGAGGGTTAACTCTCGGCTCGAAAACACCGGGGAGCTGTTTTTT. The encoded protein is CAWRVNSRLENTGELFF.

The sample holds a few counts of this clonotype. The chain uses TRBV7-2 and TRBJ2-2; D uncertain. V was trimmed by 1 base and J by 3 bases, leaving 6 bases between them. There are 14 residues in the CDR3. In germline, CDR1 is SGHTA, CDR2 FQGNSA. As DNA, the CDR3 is TGTGCCAGCAGCTTAGTACGGTACACCGGGGAGCTGTTTTTT. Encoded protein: CASSLVRYTGELFF.

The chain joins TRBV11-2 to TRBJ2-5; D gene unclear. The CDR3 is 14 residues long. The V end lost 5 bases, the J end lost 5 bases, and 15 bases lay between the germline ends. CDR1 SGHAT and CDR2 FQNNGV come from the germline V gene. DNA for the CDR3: TGTGCCAGCAGCCAGGTGTGGGCCGAGGAGACCCAGTACTTC. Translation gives CASSQVWAEETQYF.

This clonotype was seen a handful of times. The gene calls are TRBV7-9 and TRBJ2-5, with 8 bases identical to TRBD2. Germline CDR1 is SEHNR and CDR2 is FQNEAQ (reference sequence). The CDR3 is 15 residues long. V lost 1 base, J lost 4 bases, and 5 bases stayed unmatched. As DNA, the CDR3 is TGTGCCAGCAGCTTAGGTGACGGGAGGGGAGAGACCCAGTACTTC. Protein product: CASSLGDGRGETQYF.

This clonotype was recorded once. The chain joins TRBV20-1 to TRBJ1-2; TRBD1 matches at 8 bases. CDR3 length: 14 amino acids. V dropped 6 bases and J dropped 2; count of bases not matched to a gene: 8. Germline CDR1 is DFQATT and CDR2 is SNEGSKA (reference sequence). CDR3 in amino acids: CSAQRTGLNYGYTF. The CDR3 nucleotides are TGCAGTGCCCAAAGGACAGGGCTAAACTATGGCTACACCTTC.

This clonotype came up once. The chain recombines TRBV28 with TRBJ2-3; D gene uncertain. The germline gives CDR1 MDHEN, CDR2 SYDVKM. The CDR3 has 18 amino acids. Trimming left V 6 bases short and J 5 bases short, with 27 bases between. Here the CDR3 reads CASSFRPTYLDDEDTQYF. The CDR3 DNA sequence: TGTGCCAGCAGCTTCAGACCGACCTACCTCGACGATGAAGATACGCAGTATTTT.

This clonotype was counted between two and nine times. This CDR3 is CASSIEGSGYLVQYF. The DNA for the CDR3 is TGTGCCAGTAGTATAGAAGGGTCCGGATACTTGGTGCAGTACTTC. The V gene is TRBV19, the J gene TRBJ2-7; D unclear. Looked up from germline, CDR1 is LNHDA and CDR2 is SQIVND (reference sequence). The CDR3 has 15 amino acids. V dropped 0 bases and J dropped 9 bases, with 18 bases sitting between them.

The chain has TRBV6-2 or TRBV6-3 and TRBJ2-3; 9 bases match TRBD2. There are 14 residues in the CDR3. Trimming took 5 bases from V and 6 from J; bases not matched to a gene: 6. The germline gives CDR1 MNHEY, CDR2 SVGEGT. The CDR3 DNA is TGTGCCAGCAGTACCGGACTAGCGACGGATACGCAGTATTTT. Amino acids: CASSTGLATDTQYF.